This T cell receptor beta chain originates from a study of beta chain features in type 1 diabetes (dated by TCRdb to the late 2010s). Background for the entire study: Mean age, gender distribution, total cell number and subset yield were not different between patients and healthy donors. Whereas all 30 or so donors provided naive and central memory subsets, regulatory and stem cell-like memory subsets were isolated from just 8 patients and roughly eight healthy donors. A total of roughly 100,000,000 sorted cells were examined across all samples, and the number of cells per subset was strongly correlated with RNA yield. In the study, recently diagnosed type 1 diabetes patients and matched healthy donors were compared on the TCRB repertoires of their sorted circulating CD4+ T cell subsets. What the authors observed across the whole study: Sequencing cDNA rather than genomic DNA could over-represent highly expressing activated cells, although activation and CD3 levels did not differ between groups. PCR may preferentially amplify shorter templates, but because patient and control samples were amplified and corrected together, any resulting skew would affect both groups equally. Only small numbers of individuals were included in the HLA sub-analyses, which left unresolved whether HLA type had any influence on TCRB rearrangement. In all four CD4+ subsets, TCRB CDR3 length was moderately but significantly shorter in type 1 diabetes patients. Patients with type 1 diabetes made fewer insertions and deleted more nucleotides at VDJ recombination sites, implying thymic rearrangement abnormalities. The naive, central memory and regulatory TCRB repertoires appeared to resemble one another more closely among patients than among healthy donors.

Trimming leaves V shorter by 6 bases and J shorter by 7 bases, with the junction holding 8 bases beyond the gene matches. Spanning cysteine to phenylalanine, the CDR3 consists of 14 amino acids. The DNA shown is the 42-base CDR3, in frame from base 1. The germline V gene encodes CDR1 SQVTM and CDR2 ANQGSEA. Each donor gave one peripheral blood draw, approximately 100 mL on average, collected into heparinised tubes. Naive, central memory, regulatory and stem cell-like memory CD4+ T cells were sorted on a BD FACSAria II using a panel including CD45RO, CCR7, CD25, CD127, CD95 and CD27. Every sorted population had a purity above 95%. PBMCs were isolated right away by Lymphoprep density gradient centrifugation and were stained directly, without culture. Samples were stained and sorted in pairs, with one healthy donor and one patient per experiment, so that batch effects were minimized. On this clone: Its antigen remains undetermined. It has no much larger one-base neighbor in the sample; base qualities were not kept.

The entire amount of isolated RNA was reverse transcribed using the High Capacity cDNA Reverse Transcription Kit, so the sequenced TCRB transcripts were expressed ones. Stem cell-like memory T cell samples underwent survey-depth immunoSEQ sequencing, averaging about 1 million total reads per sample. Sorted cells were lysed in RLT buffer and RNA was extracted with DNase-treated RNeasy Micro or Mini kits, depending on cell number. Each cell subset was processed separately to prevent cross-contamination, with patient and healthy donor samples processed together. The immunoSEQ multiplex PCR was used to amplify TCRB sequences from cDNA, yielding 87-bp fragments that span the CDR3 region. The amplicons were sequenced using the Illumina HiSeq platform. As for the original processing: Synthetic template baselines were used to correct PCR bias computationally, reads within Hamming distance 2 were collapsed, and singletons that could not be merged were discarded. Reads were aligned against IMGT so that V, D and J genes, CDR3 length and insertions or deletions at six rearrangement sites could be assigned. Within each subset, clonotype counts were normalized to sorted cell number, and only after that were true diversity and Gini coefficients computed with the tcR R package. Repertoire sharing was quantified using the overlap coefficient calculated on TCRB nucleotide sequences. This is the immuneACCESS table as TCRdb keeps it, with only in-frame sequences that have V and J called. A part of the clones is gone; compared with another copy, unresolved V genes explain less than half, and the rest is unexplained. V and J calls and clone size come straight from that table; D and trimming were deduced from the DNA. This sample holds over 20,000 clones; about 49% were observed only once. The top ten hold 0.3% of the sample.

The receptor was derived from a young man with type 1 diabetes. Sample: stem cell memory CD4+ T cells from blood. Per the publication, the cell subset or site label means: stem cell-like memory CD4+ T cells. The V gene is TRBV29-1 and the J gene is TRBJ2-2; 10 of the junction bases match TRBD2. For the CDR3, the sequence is CSVTGTSVNGELFF. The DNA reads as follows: TGCAGCGTAACCGGGACTAGCGTTAACGGGGAGCTGTTTTTT.